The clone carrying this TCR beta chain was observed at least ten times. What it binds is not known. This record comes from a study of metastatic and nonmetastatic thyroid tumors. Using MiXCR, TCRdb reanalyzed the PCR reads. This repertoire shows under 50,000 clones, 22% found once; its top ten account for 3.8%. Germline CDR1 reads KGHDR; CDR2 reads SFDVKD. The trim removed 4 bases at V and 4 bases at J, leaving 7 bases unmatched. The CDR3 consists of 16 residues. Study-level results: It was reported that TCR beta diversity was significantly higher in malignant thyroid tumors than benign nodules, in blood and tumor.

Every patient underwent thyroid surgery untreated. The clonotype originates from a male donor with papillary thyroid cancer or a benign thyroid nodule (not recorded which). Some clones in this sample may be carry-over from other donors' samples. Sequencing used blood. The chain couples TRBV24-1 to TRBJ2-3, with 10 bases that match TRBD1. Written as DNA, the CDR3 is TGTGCCACCAGTGACCCTGGGGACAGGGGAGCAGATACGCAGTATTTT. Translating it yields CATSDPGDRGADTQYF.